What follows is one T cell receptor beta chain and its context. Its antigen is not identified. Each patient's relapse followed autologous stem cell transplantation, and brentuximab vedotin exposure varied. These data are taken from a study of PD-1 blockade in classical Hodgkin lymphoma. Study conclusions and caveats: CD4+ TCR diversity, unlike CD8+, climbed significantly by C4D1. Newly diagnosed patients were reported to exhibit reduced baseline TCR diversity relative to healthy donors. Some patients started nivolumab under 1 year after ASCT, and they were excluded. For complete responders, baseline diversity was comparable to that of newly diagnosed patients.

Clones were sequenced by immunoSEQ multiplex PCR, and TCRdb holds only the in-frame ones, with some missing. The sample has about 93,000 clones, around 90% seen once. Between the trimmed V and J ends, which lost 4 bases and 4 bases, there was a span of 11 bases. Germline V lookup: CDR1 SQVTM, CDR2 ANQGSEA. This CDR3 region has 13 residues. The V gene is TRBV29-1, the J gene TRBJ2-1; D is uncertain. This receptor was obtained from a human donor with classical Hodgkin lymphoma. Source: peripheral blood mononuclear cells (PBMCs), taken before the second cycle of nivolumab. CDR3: CSVAMGPYNEQFF. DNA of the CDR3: TGCAGCGTTGCGATGGGCCCTTACAATGAGCAGTTCTTC.